The 22 T cell receptor beta chains below were found in one sample sequenced in a study of blood T cells in healthy people across ages. Together with a sample-barcoded 5' primer, a J-beta primer mix was included in a second PCR lasting about 7 to 11 cycles. TCRdb redid the calling of the 5' RACE reads with MiXCR, one entry per CDR3 protein. The table has about 1.7 million distinct CDR3 sequences, roughly 30% seen once. Input material: blood. These receptor sequences come from a woman in her twenties or thirties in good health.

The chain joins TRBV7-9 to TRBJ2-1; 7 bases are a match to TRBD2. The germline gives CDR1 SEHNR, CDR2 FQNEAQ (reference sequence). V was pared by 2 bases and J by 7 bases, with 5 bases of the junction left unmatched. CDR3 length equals 14 residues. The CDR3 protein is CASSLKGGRNEQFF. CDR3 nucleotides: TGTGCCAGCAGCTTAAAGGGAGGGCGTAATGAGCAGTTCTTC.

This clonotype appeared a few times. A much larger clone differs by one base, so this may be a read error. The chain has TRBV20-1 and TRBJ2-7, with TRBD1 matching 7 bases. Germline lookup yields CDR1 DFQATT and CDR2 SNEGSKA (reference sequence). The CDR3 spans 15 residues. The CDR3 spells CSAREWGQSSYEQDF. CDR3 coding DNA: TGCAGTGCTAGAGAGTGGGGACAGTCCTCCTACGAGCAGGACTTC.

This clonotype came up many times. The chain carries TRBV7-2 and TRBJ2-5; D ambiguous. The CDR3 runs 14 residues. V lost 5 bases and J lost 1, with 11 bases in between. Germline V gene sequence: CDR1 SGHTA, CDR2 FQGNSA. CDR3 residues: CASSLSGFQETQYF. CDR3 bases: TGTGCCAGCAGCCTGTCCGGCTTCCAAGAGACCCAGTACTTC.

This chain connects TRBV2 to TRBJ1-5; possibly TRBD1 for D (5 bases). Germline V CDR1 and CDR2: SNHLY, FYNNEI. This CDR3 has 15 residues. Trimming pared 6 bases from V and 7 bases from J, leaving 19 bases between. CDR3 sequence: CASRKTGGVGQPQHF. DNA of the CDR3: TGTGCCAGCAGAAAGACGGGGGGTGTGGGGCAGCCCCAGCATTTT. Combining the CDR3 with reference TRBV2 and TRBJ1-5 gives the whole variable domain EPEVTQTPSHQVTQMGQEVILRCVPISNHLYFYWYRQILGQKVEFLVSFYNNEISEKSEIFDDQFSVERPDGSNFTLKIRSTKLEDSAMYFCASRKTGGVGQPQHFGDGTRLSIL.

This clonotype was seen ten or more times. V gene TRBV4-1 combines with J gene TRBJ2-7; 7 nucleotides line up with TRBD2. There are 17 residues in the CDR3. The trim removed 0 bases at V and 5 bases at J, leaving 13 bases unmatched. Germline V gene data show CDR1 as MGHRA and CDR2 as YSYEKL. The DNA for the CDR3 is TGCGCCAGCAGCCAAGAGGCTGGGACTACAACTGTAAACGAGCAGTACTTC. This sequence encodes CASSQEAGTTTVNEQYF.

This clonotype was picked up a small number of times. The genes are TRBV11-2 and TRBJ1-6; D not certain. V lost 2 bases and J lost 4, with 6 bases in between. The CDR3 is made up of 14 amino acids. Germline V gene sequence: CDR1 SGHAT, CDR2 FQNNGV. CDR3 DNA: TGTGCCAGCAGCTTATTACCTTATAATTCACCCCTCCACTTT. Its translation is CASSLLPYNSPLHF. The full variable domain, with the rest looked up from reference TRBV11-2 and TRBJ1-6, is EAGVAQSPRYKIIEKRQSVAFWCNPISGHATLYWYQQILGQGPKLLIQFQNNGVVDDSQLPKDRFSAERLKGVDSTLKIQPAKLEDSAVYLCASSLLPYNSPLHFGNGTRLTVT.

Concerning this clonotype itself: This may be a read error, as it is one base from a much larger clone. The genes are TRBV28 and TRBJ2-5; D remains ambiguous. Germline CDR1 reads MDHEN; CDR2 reads SYDVKM. The CDR3 is 14 amino acids. The CDR3 reads CASSLVQLQESQYF. The CDR3 bases are TGTGCCAGCAGTTTAGTTCAACTACAAGAGTCCCAGTACTTC.

This rearrangement joins TRBV20-1 to TRBJ1-6; D is possibly TRBD1 (6 bases). CDR1 and CDR2 from the germline V gene are DFQATT and SNEGSKA (reference sequence). Trimming shortened V by 0 bases and J by 9 bases, and 15 bases separated the two germline ends. This CDR3 spans 15 amino acids. The CDR3 here is CSAREKGQGRSPLHF. The CDR3 DNA is TGCAGTGCTAGAGAAAAGGGACAAGGCCGTTCACCCCTCCACTTT.

Comment on this clonotype: With a much larger clone just one base away, this may be a read error. The rearrangement joins TRBV7-2 to TRBJ2-5; 8 bases match TRBD2. This CDR3 spans 14 amino acids. Germline V gene lookup returns CDR1 SGHTA and CDR2 FQGNSA. CDR3 sequence: CASSSGLVYETLYF. CDR3 bases: TGTGCCAGCAGCTCGGGACTAGTATACGAGACCCTGTACTTC. The full variable domain, rest sourced from reference TRBV7-2 and TRBJ2-5, is GAGVSQSPSNKVTEKGKDVELRCDPISGHTALYWYRQSLGQGLEFLIYFQGNSAPDKSGLPSDRFSAERTGGSVSTLTIQRTQQEDSAVYLCASSSGLVYETLYFGPGTRLLVL.

A few counts support this clonotype. The chain joins TRBV29-1 to TRBJ2-5, with D possibly being TRBD1 (6 bases). The CDR3 is 13 residues long. Deletions cut 2 bases from V and 1 base from J, with 8 bases between. CDR1 and CDR2 from the germline V gene are SQVTM and ANQGSEA. CDR3 residues: CSVERDIQETQYF. The CDR3 DNA reads TGCAGCGTTGAAAGGGACATCCAAGAGACCCAGTACTTC.

This clonotype occurred a few times. V gene TRBV5-1 combines with J gene TRBJ2-7; possible D gene TRBD2, 6 bases. The V and J ends lost 2 bases and 0 bases respectively, with 15 bases between them. CDR3 length: 16 residues. Germline CDR1 reads SGHRS; CDR2 reads YFSETQ. In DNA, the CDR3 is TGCGCCAGCAGCTTTAGGGCTAGCGTGAGCTCCTACGAGCAGTACTTC. Translated, it gives CASSFRASVSSYEQYF.

The chain couples TRBV4-1 to TRBJ2-3, with TRBD2 identical over 7 bases. This CDR3 spans 17 amino acids. V shed 0 bases, J shed 0 bases, and the junction held 6 bases outside the gene matches. Germline V gives CDR1 MGHRA, CDR2 YSYEKL. CDR3 sequence reads: CASSQDYLAVSTDTQYF. CDR3 bases: TGCGCCAGCAGCCAAGATTACCTAGCGGTTAGCACAGATACGCAGTATTTT.

This chain uses TRBV20-1 with TRBJ2-7; either TRBD1 or TRBD2 may fit D (5 bases each). The V gene's germline CDR1 is DFQATT and CDR2 SNEGSKA (reference sequence). V was pared by 3 bases and J by 4 bases, with 13 bases between. The CDR3 sequence is 13 residues long. This CDR3 reads CSASRGPSYEQYF. CDR3 nucleotides: TGCAGTGCTAGCCGGGGCCCCTCTTACGAGCAGTACTTC.

The chain couples TRBV29-1 to TRBJ2-1; 10 positions agree with TRBD2. The CDR3 has 12 amino acids. The V segment lost 7 bases and the J segment 10 bases; nucleotides outside the gene matches: 7. Germline CDR1 is SQVTM and CDR2 is ANQGSEA. The CDR3, as DNA: TGCAGCGCTGAGCGGGGGGGCAGGGAGCAGTTCTTC. Residues: CSAERGGREQFF.

This clonotype was observed a handful of times. The chain links TRBV5-1 to TRBJ1-5; D is unresolved. Trimming left V 5 bases short and J 7 bases short, with 16 bases between. The CDR3 runs 14 residues. CDR1 and CDR2 from the germline V gene are SGHRS and YFSETQ. The DNA of the CDR3 is TGCGCCAGCAGTTTGACCTCCGTAGACCAGCCCCAGCATTTT. Translating it yields CASSLTSVDQPQHF.

This sequence joins TRBV5-6 and TRBJ2-7, with D perhaps TRBD2 (5 bases). The V end was cut by 0 bases, the J end by 2 bases, with 12 bases between. The CDR3 has 15 residues. Germline loops: CDR1 SGHDT, CDR2 YYEEEE. The CDR3 DNA is TGTGCCAGCAGCTTGGCCTCGAAGAGGGCCTACGAGCAGTACTTC. Its protein is CASSLASKRAYEQYF.

This clonotype turned up a few times. A read error may account for a junction end that differs from germline. The chain combines TRBV20-1 with TRBJ2-5, with 11 bases aligning to TRBD2. The CDR3 spans 17 residues. Germline V lookup: CDR1 DFQATT, CDR2 SNEGSKA (reference sequence). CDR3 loop: CSARGLRLAGRQEAQYF. DNA for the CDR3: TGCAGTGCTAGGGGCTTAAGACTAGCGGGGCGCCAAGAGGCCCAGTACTTC.

The chain employs TRBV20-1 and TRBJ1-1; D gene uncertain. CDR1 is DFQATT and CDR2 is SNEGSKA in the germline V gene (reference sequence). V lost 3 bases, J lost 0 bases, and 5 bases lay in between. The CDR3 has 12 residues. Written as DNA, the CDR3 is TGCAGTGCTAGTAAGGTGAACACTGAAGCTTTCTTT. Amino acids: CSASKVNTEAFF.

This chain uses TRBV10-3 with TRBJ2-3; 10 nucleotides agree with TRBD1. Germline trimming cut 10 bases from V and 8 bases from J; bases unmatched to any gene: 12. Germline V gives CDR1 ENHRY, CDR2 SYGVKD. This CDR3 is built from 14 residues. The CDR3 bases are TGTGCCACTACTACCGGGACAGGGGTCTCTACGCAGTATTTT. It codes for CATTTGTGVSTQYF.

The chain links TRBV6-1 to TRBJ2-1; the match to TRBD2 covers 8 bases. V was pared by 6 bases and J by 5 bases, with 12 bases of the junction left unmatched. CDR1 and CDR2 from the germline V gene are MNHNS and SASEGT. This CDR3 spans 16 amino acids. CDR3 loop: CASSDAFTGGDNEQFF. The CDR3 region has the DNA TGTGCCAGCAGCGACGCCTTTACGGGGGGGGACAATGAGCAGTTCTTC.

The CDR3 spells CSARPMTGALEAFF. The CDR3 DNA follows: TGCAGTGCTAGACCTATGACAGGGGCCCTTGAAGCTTTCTTT. This rearrangement joins TRBV20-1 to TRBJ1-1; 8 nucleotides line up with TRBD1. CDR3 length: 14 residues. Germline-derived CDR1 and CDR2 are DFQATT and SNEGSKA (reference sequence). Trimming removed 2 bases from V and 7 bases from J; junction bases left unmatched: 9.

This clonotype was seen a single time. This chain links TRBV7-8 with TRBJ1-1, with a possible D match to TRBD1 (5 bases). With 3 bases removed from V and 1 base from J, the gap between germline ends came to 24 bases. The CDR3 runs 19 residues. Germline V gene data show CDR1 as SGHVS and CDR2 as FQNEAQ. CDR3 region: CASSFRSVNRGIRNTEAFF. As DNA, the CDR3 is TGTGCCAGCAGCTTTAGGTCGGTAAATCGGGGGATCAGGAACACTGAAGCTTTCTTT.